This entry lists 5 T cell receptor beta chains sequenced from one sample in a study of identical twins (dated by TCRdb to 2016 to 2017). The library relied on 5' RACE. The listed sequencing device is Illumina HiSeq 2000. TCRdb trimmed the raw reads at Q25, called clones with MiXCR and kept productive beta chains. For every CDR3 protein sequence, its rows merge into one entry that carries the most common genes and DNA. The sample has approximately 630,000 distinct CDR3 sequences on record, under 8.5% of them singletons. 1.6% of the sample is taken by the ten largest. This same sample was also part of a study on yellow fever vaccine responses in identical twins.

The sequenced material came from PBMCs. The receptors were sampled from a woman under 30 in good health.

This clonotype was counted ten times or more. CDR3 bases: TGTGCCACCAGTGATTTTAGCTCGGCGGGAGATACGCAGTATTTT. Its protein is CATSDFSSAGDTQYF. The chain couples TRBV24-1 to TRBJ2-3, with TRBD2 as a possible D gene (5 bases). Germline V CDR1 and CDR2: KGHDR, SFDVKD. The V gene lost 1 base and the J gene lost 5 bases, with 12 bases spanning the gap. The CDR3 extends over 15 amino acids.

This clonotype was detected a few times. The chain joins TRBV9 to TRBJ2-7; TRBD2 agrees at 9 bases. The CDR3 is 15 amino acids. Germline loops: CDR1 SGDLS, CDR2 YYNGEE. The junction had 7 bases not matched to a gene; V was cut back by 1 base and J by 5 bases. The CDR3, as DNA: TGTGCCAGCAGCGTATCGCGGGAGGGCCGCCACGAGCAGTACTTC. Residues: CASSVSREGRHEQYF.

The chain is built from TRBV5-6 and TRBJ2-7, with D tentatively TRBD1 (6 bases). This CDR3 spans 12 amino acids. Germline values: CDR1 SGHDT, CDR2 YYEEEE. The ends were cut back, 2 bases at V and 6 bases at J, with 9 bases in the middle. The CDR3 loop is CASSFGTIEQYF. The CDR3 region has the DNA TGTGCCAGCAGCTTTGGGACAATCGAGCAGTACTTC.

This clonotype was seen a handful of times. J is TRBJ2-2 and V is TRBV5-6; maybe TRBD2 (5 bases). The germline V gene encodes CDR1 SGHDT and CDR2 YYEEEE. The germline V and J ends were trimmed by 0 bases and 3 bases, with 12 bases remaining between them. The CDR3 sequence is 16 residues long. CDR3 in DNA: TGTGCCAGCAGCTTGGAAGAGGGAGAGTACACCGGGGAGCTGTTTTTT. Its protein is CASSLEEGEYTGELFF.

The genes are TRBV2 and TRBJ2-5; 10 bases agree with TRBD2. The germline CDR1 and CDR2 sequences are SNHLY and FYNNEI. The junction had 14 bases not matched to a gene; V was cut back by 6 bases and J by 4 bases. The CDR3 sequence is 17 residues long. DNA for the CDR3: TGTGCCAGCAGCCCACCACCGAGCGGGAGGGCCTTAGAGACCCAGTACTTC. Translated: CASSPPPSGRALETQYF.